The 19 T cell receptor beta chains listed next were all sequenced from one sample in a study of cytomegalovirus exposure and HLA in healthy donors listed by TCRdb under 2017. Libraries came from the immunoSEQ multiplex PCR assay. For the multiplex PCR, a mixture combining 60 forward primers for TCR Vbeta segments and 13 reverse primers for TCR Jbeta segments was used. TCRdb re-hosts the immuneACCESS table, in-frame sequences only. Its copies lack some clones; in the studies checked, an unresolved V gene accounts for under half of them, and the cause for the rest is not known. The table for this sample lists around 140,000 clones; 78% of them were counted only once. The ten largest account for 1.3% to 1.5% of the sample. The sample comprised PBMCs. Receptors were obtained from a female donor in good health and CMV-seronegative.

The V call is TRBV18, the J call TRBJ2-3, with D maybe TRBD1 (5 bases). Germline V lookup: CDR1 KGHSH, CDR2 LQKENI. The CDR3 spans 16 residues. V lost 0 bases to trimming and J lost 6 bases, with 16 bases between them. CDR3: CASSPPGKGPGDTQYF. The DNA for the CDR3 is TGTGCCAGCTCACCACCCGGTAAGGGGCCTGGGGATACGCAGTATTTT.

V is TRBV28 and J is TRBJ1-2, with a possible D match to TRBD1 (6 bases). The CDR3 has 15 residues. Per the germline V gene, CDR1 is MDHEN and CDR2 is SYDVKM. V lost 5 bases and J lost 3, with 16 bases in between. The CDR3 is CASSPRTGQHYGYTF. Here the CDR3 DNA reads TGTGCCAGCAGTCCTAGGACCGGACAGCACTATGGCTACACCTTC.

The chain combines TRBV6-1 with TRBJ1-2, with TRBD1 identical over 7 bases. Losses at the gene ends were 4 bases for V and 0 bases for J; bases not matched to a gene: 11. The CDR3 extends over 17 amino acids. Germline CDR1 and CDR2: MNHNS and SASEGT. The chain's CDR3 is CASSGMIRGRTNYGYTF. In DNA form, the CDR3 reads TGTGCCAGCAGTGGAATGATAAGGGGGCGTACTAACTATGGCTACACCTTC.

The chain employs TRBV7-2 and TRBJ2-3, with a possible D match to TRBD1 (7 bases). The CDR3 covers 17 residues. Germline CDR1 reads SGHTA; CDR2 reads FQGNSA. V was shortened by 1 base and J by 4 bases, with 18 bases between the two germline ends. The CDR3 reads CASSLVFRQGGADTQYF. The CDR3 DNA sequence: TGTGCCAGCAGCTTAGTGTTTCGGCAGGGGGGAGCAGATACGCAGTATTTT.

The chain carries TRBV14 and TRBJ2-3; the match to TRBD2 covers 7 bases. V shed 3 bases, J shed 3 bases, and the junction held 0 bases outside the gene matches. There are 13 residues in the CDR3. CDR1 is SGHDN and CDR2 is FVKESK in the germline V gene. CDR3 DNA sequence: TGTGCCAGCAGCCATAGCGGGACAGATACGCAGTATTTT. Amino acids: CASSHSGTDTQYF.

The CDR3 sequence: CASRPGQQETQYF. In nucleotides, the CDR3 is TGTGCCAGCAGACCCGGACAGCAAGAGACCCAGTACTTC. V gene TRBV7-9 combines with J gene TRBJ2-5, with D possibly matching TRBD1 (6 bases). The ends were cut back, 6 bases at V and 2 bases at J, with 10 bases in the middle. CDR3 size: 13 residues. CDR1 SEHNR and CDR2 FQNEAQ come from the germline V gene (reference sequence).

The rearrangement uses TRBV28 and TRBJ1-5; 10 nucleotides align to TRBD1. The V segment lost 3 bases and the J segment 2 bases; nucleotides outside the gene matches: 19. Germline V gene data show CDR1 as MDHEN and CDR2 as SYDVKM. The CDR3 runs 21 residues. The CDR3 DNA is TGTGCCAGCAGTTTGTATTTAGGGACAGGGGAATTTTTAGAGGGCAATCAGCCCCAGCATTTT. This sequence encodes CASSLYLGTGEFLEGNQPQHF. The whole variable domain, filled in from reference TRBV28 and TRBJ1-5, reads DVKVTQSSRYLVKRTGEKVFLECVQDMDHENMFWYRQDPGLGLRLIYFSYDVKMKEKGDIPEGYSVSREKKERFSLILESASTNQTSMYLCASSLYLGTGEFLEGNQPQHFGDGTRLSIL.

The CDR3 sequence is CASSFIVRGGAAYNEQFF. CDR3 coding DNA: TGCGCCAGCAGCTTTATAGTCCGGGGGGGGGCAGCATACAATGAGCAGTTCTTC. The chain is built from TRBV5-1 and TRBJ2-1; 8 nucleotides align to TRBD2. This CDR3 is 18 amino acids long. With V trimmed by 2 bases and J by 4 bases, 14 bases remained unmatched. CDR1 is SGHRS and CDR2 is YFSETQ in the germline V gene.

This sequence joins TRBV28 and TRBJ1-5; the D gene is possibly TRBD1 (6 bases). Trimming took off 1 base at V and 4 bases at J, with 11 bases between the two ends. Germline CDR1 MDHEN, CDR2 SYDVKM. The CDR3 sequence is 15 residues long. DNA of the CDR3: TGTGCCAGCAGTTTATCTCAGGGGTTAAATCAGCCCCAGCATTTT. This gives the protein CASSLSQGLNQPQHF.

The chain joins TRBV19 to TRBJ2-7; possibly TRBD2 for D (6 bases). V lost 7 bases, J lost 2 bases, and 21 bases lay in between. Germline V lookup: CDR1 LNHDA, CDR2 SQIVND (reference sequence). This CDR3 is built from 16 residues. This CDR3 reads CASNPAGIRAAYEQYF. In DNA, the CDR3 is TGTGCCAGTAACCCAGCGGGCATCCGGGCGGCCTACGAGCAGTACTTC. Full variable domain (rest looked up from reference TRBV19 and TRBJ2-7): DGGITQSPKYLFRKEGQNVTLSCEQNLNHDAMYWYRQDPGQGLRLIYYSQIVNDFQKGDIAEGYSVSREKKESFPLTVTSAQKNPTAFYLCASNPAGIRAAYEQYFGPGTRLTVT.

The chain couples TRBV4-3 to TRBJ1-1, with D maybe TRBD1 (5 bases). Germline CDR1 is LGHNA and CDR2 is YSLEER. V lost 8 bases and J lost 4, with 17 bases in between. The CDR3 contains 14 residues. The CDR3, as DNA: TGCGCCAGCGTAAATTACCGGGGGGGCACTGAAGCTTTCTTT. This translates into CASVNYRGGTEAFF.

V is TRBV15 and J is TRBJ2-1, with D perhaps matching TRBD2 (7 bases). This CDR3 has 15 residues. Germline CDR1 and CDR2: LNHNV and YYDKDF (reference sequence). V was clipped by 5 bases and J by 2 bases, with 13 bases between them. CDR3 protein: CATSHRAGAYNEQFF. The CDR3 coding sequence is TGTGCCACCAGCCACAGGGCGGGGGCCTACAATGAGCAGTTCTTC.

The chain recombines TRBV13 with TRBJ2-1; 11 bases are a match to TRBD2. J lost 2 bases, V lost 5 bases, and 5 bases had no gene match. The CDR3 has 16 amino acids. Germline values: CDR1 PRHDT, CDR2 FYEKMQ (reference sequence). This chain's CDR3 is CASSARLAGTYNEQFF. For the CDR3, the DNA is TGTGCCAGCAGCGCCCGACTAGCGGGAACCTACAATGAGCAGTTCTTC.

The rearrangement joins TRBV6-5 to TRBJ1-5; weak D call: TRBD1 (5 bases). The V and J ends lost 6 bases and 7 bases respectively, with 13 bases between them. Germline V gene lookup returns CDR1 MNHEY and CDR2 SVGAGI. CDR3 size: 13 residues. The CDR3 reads CASSAVWGQPQHF. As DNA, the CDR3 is TGTGCCAGCAGCGCCGTGTGGGGCCAGCCCCAGCATTTT.

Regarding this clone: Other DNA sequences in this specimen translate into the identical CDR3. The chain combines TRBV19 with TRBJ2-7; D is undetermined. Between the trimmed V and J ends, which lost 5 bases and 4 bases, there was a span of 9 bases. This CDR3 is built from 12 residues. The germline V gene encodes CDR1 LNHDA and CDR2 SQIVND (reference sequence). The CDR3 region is CASSGRGYEQYF. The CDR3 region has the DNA TGTGCCAGTAGTGGCCGAGGTTACGAGCAGTACTTC.

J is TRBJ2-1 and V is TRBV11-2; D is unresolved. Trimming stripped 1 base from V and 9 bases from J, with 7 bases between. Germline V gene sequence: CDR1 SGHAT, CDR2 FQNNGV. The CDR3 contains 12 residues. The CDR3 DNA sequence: TGTGCCAGCAGCTTAGTAGGAGCTGAGCAGTTCTTC. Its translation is CASSLVGAEQFF.

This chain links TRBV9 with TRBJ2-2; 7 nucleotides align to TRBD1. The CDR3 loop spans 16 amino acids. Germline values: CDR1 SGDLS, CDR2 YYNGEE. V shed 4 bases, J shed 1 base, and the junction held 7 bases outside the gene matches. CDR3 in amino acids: CASSTGDGLNTGELFF. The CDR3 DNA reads TGTGCCAGCAGCACAGGGGACGGATTGAACACCGGGGAGCTGTTTTTT.

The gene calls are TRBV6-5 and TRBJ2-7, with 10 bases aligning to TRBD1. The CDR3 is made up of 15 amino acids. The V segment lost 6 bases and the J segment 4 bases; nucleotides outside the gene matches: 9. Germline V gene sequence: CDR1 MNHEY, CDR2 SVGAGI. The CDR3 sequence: CASSRSGTGVYEQYF. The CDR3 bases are TGTGCCAGCAGCCGATCCGGGACAGGGGTTTACGAGCAGTACTTC.

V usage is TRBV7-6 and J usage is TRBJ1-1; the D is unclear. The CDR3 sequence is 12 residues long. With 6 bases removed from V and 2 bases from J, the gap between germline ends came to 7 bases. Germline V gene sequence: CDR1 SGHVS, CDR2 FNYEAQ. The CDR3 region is CASSYTNTEAFF. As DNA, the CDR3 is TGTGCCAGCAGTTATACTAACACTGAAGCTTTCTTT.